This T cell receptor beta chain was retrieved from a study of technical replicates of blood from a few donors. TCRdb's table, derived via immunoSEQ multiplex PCR, lists solely in-frame clones and lacks some. The data show tens of thousands of clones, with roughly 92% seen just once and approximately 4.5% held by the top ten. Germline loops: CDR1 SGHDN, CDR2 FVKESK. The CDR3 is made up of 16 amino acids. With V trimmed by 4 bases and J by 6 bases, 11 bases remained unmatched. This clonotype originated in a human donor in good health. Some clones in this sample may be carry-over from other donors' samples. The gene calls are TRBV14 and TRBJ2-5; the match to TRBD1 covers 10 bases. The sequenced sample was PBMCs. CDR3 amino acids: CASSLGYRQGAQTQYF. The CDR3 bases are TGTGCCAGCAGCCTCGGCTACCGACAGGGGGCGCAGACCCAGTACTTC.